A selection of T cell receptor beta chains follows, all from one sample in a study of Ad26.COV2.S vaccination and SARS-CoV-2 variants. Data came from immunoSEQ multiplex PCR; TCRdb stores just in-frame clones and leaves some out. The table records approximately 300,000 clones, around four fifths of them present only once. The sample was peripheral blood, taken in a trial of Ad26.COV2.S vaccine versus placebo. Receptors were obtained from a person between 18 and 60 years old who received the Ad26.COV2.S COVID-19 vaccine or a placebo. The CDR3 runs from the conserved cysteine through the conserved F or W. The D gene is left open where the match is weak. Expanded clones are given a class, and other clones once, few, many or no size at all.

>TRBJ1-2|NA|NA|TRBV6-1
TGTGCCAGCAGTGAAGTGGACGGGCTTATCGGGTATGGCTACACCTTC
CASSEVDGLIGYGYTF
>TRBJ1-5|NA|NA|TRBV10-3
TGTGCCATCAGTGGTCCAGGGGACAATCAGCCCCAGCATTTT
CAISGPGDNQPQHF
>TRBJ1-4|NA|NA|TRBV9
TGTGCCAGCAGCCCAGGAGTGGTGATGGAGGTCGAGACCTATGAAAAACTGTTTTTT
CASSPGVVMEVETYEKLFF
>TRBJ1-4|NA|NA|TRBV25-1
TGTGCCAGCGAGGGACCCTGGGACGAAAAACTGTTTTTT
CASEGPWDEKLFF
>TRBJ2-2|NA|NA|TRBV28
TGTGCCAGCGGAAACAGGATACGGCCCGGGGAGCTGTTTTTT
CASGNRIRPGELFF
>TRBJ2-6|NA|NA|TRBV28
TGTGCCAGCAGTCCAATCATCTGGACAAGCTCTGGGGCCAACGTCCTGACTTTC
CASSPIIWTSSGANVLTF
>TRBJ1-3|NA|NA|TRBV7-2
TGTGCCAGCAGCTTAGGACGATTAGGGGTCGCCAGCTCTGGAAACACCATATATTTT
CASSLGRLGVASSGNTIYF
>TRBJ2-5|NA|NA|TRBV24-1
TGTGCCACCAGTGATTTCCCCCAGGAAGGGGAGACCCAGTACTTC
CATSDFPQEGETQYF
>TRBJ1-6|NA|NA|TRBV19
TGTGCCAGCAATTTCCTTGGGGGTAATTCACCCCTCCACTTT
CASNFLGGNSPLHF
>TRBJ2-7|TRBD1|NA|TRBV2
TGTGCCAGCAGTGTCGACAGGGACTACGAGCAGTACTTC
CASSVDRDYEQYF
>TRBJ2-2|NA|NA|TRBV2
TGTGCCAGCACCCCTCAGGGAGGACAGGCCGGGGAGCTGTTTTTT
CASTPQGGQAGELFF
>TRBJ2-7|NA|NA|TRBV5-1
TGCGCCAGCAGCTTGAGACGGGCTAGTAAAGAAAACGAGCAGTACTTC
CASSLRRASKENEQYF
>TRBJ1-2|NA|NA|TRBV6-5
TGTGCCAGCAGGAGGGATGGAGGCTACACCTTC
CASRRDGGYTF
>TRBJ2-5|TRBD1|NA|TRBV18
TGTGCCAGCTCACCATTTGCCAGGGGGCGCGAAGAGACCCAGTACTTC
CASSPFARGREETQYF
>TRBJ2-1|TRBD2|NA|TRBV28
TGTGCCAGCAGTACCGCTAGCGGGGGGGTGGATGAGCAGTTCTTC
CASSTASGGVDEQFF
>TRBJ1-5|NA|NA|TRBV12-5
TGTGCTAGTGGTTTGAATCAGGGGAGGGGTCAGCCCCAGCATTTT
CASGLNQGRGQPQHF
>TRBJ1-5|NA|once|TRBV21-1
TGTGCCAGCAGCAAGTCCGGGACAGGGAAAAAAGATGGCAATCAGCCCCAGCATTTT
CASSKSGTGKKDGNQPQHF
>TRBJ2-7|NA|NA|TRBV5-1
TGCGCCAGCAGCTTTGACAGGACCTACGAGCAGTACTTC
CASSFDRTYEQYF
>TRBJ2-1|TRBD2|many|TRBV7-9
TGTGCCAGCAGCTTAAGGCTAGCGGCTGGGAATGAGCAGTTCTTC
CASSLRLAAGNEQFF
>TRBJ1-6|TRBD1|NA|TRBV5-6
TGTGCCAGCAGCTTGGAACAGGGGTTTAATTCACCCCTCCACTTT
CASSLEQGFNSPLHF
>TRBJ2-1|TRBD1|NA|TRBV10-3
TGTGCCATCAGGCCGGGACAGGGGCCCGGTGAGCAGTTCTTC
CAIRPGQGPGEQFF
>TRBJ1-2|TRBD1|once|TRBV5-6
TGTGCCAGCAGCTTAGCCGGGACAGGGGGCTTCTTGAGCTACACCTTC
CASSLAGTGGFLSYTF
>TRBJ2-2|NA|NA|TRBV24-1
TGTGCCACCAGTGGACAGCTCGCAACCGGGGAGCTGTTTTTT
CATSGQLATGELFF
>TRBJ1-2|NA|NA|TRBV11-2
TGTGCCAGCAGTTACACAGGACCCGGTTATGGCTACACCTTC
CASSYTGPGYGYTF
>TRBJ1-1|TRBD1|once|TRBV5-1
TGCGCCAGCAGCCCGGGACAGGGGGAAGCTTTCTTT
CASSPGQGEAFF
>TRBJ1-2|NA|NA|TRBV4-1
TGCGCCAGCAGCCAAGAGGTGAGGGAATATGGCTACACCTTC
CASSQEVREYGYTF
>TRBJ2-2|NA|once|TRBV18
TGTGCCAGCTCACCGACAGAAAACGGGGAGCTGTTTTTT
CASSPTENGELFF
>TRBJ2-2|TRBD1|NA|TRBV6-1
TGTGCCAGCAGTGTAACAGGGGTTAGGGACACCGGGGAGCTGTTTTTT
CASSVTGVRDTGELFF
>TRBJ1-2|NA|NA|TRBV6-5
TGTGCCAGTGCTAGGGACCGAAGACATGGCTACACCTTC
CASARDRRHGYTF
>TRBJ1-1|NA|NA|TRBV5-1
TGCGCCAGCAGCTTAAGGCAGGATCCCACTGAAGCTTTCTTT
CASSLRQDPTEAFF
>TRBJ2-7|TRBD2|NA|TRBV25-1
TGTGCCAGCAGCGGAGCGGGGGCCTACGAGCAGTACTTC
CASSGAGAYEQYF
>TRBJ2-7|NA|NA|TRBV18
TGTGCCAGCTCAGCACAGGTGAACCTCTACGAGCAGTACTTC
CASSAQVNLYEQYF
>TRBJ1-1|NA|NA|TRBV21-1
TGTGCCAGCAGCACCGGGGAGGGGGTGAACACTGAAGCTTTCTTT
CASSTGEGVNTEAFF
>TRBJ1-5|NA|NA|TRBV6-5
TGTGCCAGCAGGATCCGGGACGGCAATCAGCCCCAGCATTTT
CASRIRDGNQPQHF
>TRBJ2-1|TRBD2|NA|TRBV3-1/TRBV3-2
TGTGCCAGCAGCCAAGATGTAGCGGGGAGAGAGCAGTTCTTC
CASSQDVAGREQFF
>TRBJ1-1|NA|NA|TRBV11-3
TGTGCCAGCAGCCGTTTTGCCACTGAAGCTTTCTTT
CASSRFATEAFF
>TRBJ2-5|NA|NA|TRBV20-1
TGCAGTGCTAGTCCCCCGGTAGGGACGACGAGTCAAGAGACCCAGTACTTC
CSASPPVGTTSQETQYF
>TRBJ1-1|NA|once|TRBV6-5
TGTGCCAGCAGTCTGATCACAGGGGAAGCTTTCTTT
CASSLITGEAFF
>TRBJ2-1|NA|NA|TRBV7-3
TGTGCCAGCAGCTTAAGTCACACCTACAATGAGCAGTTCTTC
CASSLSHTYNEQFF
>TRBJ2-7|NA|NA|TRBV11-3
TGTGCCAGCAGCTTAAGGGTGCGAACCTACGAGCAGTACTTC
CASSLRVRTYEQYF
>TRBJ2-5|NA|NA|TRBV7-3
TGTGCCAGCAGGTCAGGGGCCAGCGGCGGCCAAGAGACCCAGTACTTC
CASRSGASGGQETQYF
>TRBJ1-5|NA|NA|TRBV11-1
TGTGCCAGCAGCTTGGGTAGCAATCAGCCCCAGCATTTT
CASSLGSNQPQHF
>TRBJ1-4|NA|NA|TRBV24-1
TGTGCCACCAGTGTGACAGGCACCACAACTAATGAAAAACTGTTTTTT
CATSVTGTTTNEKLFF
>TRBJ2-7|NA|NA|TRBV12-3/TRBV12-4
TGTGCCAGCAATACCGGGGTCTCCTACGAGCAGTACTTC
CASNTGVSYEQYF
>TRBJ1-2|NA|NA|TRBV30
TGTGCCTCTTCGTGGAGGGAGCATCCTAACTATGGCTACACCTTC
CASSWREHPNYGYTF
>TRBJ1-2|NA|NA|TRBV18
TGTGCCAGCTCACCACCCCAGGGGAGGTACACCTTC
CASSPPQGRYTF
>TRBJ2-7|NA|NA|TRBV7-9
TGTGCCAGCAGCCCGCGGCCCTCCAGCGACTCCTACGAGCAGTACTTC
CASSPRPSSDSYEQYF
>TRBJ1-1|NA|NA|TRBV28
TGTGCCAGCAGTCTCCTCCCAGGGAACACTGAAGCTTTCTTT
CASSLLPGNTEAFF
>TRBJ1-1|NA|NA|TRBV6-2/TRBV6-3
TGTGCCAGCAGTTACGAAGAGCGCACTGAAGCTTTCTTT
CASSYEERTEAFF
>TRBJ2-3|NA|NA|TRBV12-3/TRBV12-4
TGTGCCAGCAGGGGACCTAGCACAGATACGCAGTATTTT
CASRGPSTDTQYF
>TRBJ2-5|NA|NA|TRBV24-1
TGTGCCACCAGTAGGGTCGAGCAAGAGACCCAGTACTTC
CATSRVEQETQYF
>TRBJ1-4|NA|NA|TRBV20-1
TGCGGAGGCGGGCAGGGCTATCGGCTGTTTTTT
CGGGQGYRLFF
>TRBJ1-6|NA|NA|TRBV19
TGTGCCAGTAGTATAACGTCGCCTCCCAGCTCCTATAATTCACCCCTCCACTTT
CASSITSPPSSYNSPLHF
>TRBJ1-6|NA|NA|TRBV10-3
TGTGCCATCAGTGTCCAAGGACAGATCAATTCACCCCTCCACTTT
CAISVQGQINSPLHF
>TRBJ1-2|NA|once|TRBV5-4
TGTGCCAGCAGCTTGGTGAGGGCAGTCAGAGATGGCTACACCTTC
CASSLVRAVRDGYTF
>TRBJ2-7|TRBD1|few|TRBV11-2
TGTGCCAGCAGCTTGACAGGGGGCGAGCAGTACTTC
CASSLTGGEQYF
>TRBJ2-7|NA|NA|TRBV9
TGTGCCAGCAGCCCGCGTACAGGGCGTCATACCTACGAGCAGTACTTC
CASSPRTGRHTYEQYF
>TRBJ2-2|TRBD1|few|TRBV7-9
TGTGCCAGCAGCCGTGACAGGGGGCTAATCGGGGAGCTGTTTTTT
CASSRDRGLIGELFF
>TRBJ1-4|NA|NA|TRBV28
TGTGCCAGCAGTTTATCGAGGGGAACAACTAATGAAAAACTGTTTTTT
CASSLSRGTTNEKLFF